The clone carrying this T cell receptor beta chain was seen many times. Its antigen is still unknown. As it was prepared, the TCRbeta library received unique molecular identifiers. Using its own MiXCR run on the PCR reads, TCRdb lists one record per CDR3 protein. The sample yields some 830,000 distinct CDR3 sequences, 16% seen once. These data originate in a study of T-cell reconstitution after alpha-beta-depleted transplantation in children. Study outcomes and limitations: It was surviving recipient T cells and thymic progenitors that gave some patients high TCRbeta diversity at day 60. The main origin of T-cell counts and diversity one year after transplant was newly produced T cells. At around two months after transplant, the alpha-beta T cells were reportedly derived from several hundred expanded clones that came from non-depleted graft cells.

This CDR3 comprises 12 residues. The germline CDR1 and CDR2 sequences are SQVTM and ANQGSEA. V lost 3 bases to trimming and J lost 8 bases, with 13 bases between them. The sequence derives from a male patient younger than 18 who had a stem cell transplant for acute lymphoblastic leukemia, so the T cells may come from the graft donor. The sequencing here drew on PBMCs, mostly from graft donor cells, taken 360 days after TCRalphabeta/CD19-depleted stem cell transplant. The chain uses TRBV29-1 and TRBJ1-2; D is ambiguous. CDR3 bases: TGCAGCGTTGACCTACAGCTCTTCGGCTACACCTTC. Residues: CSVDLQLFGYTF.